Below are 13 T cell receptor beta chains sequenced from a single sample in a study of blood T cell repertoires in COVID-19. The data were produced by immunoSEQ multiplex PCR, yet TCRdb's version contains in-frame clones alone and is incomplete. The sample yields roughly 250,000 clones, approximately 90% seen once. The specimen sequenced was PBMCs or T cells enriched from blood (not recorded which). All receptors come from a woman aged 50 to 65 who had recovered from COVID-19.

This chain links TRBV27 with TRBJ1-2, with D uncertain. There are 13 residues in the CDR3. V lost 5 bases, J lost 8 bases, and 15 bases lay in between. CDR1 and CDR2 from the germline V gene are MNHEY and SMNVEV (reference sequence). In nucleotides, the CDR3 is TGTGCCAGCAGTCCCGGCGGCGACCGGGGCTACACCTTC. Amino acids: CASSPGGDRGYTF.

The V gene is TRBV11-3, the J gene TRBJ2-1; 8 bases are a match to TRBD2. Germline V gives CDR1 SGHNT, CDR2 YENEEA. Unmatched junction bases numbered 13, after V lost 6 bases and J lost 0 bases. This CDR3 spans 18 amino acids. The CDR3: CASSFRTPSGSSYNEQFF. The DNA of the CDR3 is TGTGCCAGCAGTTTCCGAACCCCCAGCGGGAGCTCCTACAATGAGCAGTTCTTC.

The chain is built from TRBV24-1 and TRBJ2-2; TRBD2 might be the D (6 bases). The CDR3 spans 14 residues. Trimming removed 7 bases from V and 0 bases from J, with 8 bases in between. Germline assignment: CDR1 KGHDR and CDR2 SFDVKD. The CDR3 DNA is TGTGCCACCAGAGCTAGCGCGAACACCGGGGAGCTGTTTTTT. It codes for CATRASANTGELFF.

This rearrangement joins TRBV30 to TRBJ2-7; 13 nucleotides agree with TRBD2. This CDR3 comprises 11 residues. J was trimmed by 9 bases and V by 7 bases; bases with no gene match: 3. CDR1 and CDR2 from the germline V gene are GTSNPN and SVGIG (reference sequence). CDR3 amino acids: CASGLAGTQYF. The DNA for the CDR3 is TGTGCCTCGGGACTAGCGGGAACGCAGTACTTC.

The V gene is TRBV7-9, the J gene TRBJ1-2, with TRBD1 identical over 9 bases. V lost 5 bases, J lost 4 bases, and 14 bases stayed unmatched. Germline V gene lookup returns CDR1 SEHNR and CDR2 FQNEAQ (reference sequence). This CDR3 has 17 residues. The CDR3 region has the DNA TGTGCCAGCAGCCCGGGAACCGGGACAGGGTCTCTCTATGGCTACACCTTC. Translation gives CASSPGTGTGSLYGYTF.

The chain carries TRBV12-3 or TRBV12-4 and TRBJ1-1, with D unresolved. Trimming stripped 3 bases from V and 6 bases from J, with 8 bases between. The CDR3 totals 12 residues. Written as DNA, the CDR3 is TGTGCCAGCAGTTTTGGTAGCGCTGAAGCTTTCTTT. Its translation: CASSFGSAEAFF.

J is TRBJ2-5 and V is TRBV4-3, with D possibly being TRBD2 (6 bases). Between the trimmed V and J ends, which lost 0 bases and 5 bases, there was a span of 13 bases. From germline, CDR1 is LGHNA and CDR2 YSLEER. The CDR3 is 15 residues long. The CDR3 loop is CASSQDGRQGETQYF. The DNA of the CDR3 is TGCGCCAGCAGCCAAGACGGGAGACAAGGGGAGACCCAGTACTTC.

V usage is TRBV9 and J usage is TRBJ2-6, with D unclear. The CDR3 consists of 16 residues. Germline lookup yields CDR1 SGDLS and CDR2 YYNGEE. Deletions cut 0 bases from V and 0 bases from J, with 7 bases between. This CDR3 reads CASSVAQFSGANVLTF. In nucleotides, the CDR3 is TGTGCCAGCAGCGTAGCGCAGTTCTCTGGGGCCAACGTCCTGACTTTC.

A few counts support this clone. J is TRBJ2-1 and V is TRBV14; the D gene is possibly TRBD1 (5 bases). Germline loops: CDR1 SGHDN, CDR2 FVKESK. The CDR3 spans 15 residues. The germline V and J ends were trimmed by 4 bases and 3 bases, with 13 bases remaining between them. CDR3 nucleotides: TGTGCCAGCAGCCGCAACCTCAGGGACTACAATGAGCAGTTCTTC. Translated, it gives CASSRNLRDYNEQFF.

The J gene is TRBJ1-3, the V gene TRBV19; TRBD1 matches at 7 bases. Losses at the gene ends were 6 bases for V and 0 bases for J; bases not matched to a gene: 5. The CDR3 sequence is 15 residues long. Germline V gene lookup returns CDR1 LNHDA and CDR2 SQIVND (reference sequence). The CDR3 nucleotides are TGTGCCAGTAGGGACAGGCCGAACTCTGGAAACACCATATATTTT. Residues: CASRDRPNSGNTIYF.

The V call is TRBV9, the J call TRBJ2-7; tentatively, D is TRBD2 (5 bases). Germline lookup yields CDR1 SGDLS and CDR2 YYNGEE. The CDR3 spans 14 residues. Trimming took 0 bases from V and 3 from J, leaving 10 bases between them. The CDR3 protein is CASSVGPGDYEQYF. The CDR3 DNA reads TGTGCCAGCAGCGTAGGTCCCGGGGACTACGAGCAGTACTTC.

The CDR3: CASSFSRSAGDTQYF. The CDR3 region has the DNA TGTGCCAGCAGCTTTTCCCGATCCGCGGGAGATACGCAGTATTTT. This chain connects TRBV5-4 to TRBJ2-3; weak D call: TRBD2 (5 bases). With 2 bases removed from V and 5 bases from J, the gap between germline ends came to 15 bases. The CDR3 is 15 residues long. Germline V gene lookup returns CDR1 SGHNT and CDR2 YYREEE (reference sequence).

V and J are TRBV7-9 and TRBJ1-1, with TRBD1 matching over 7 bases. V lost 5 bases to trimming and J lost 4 bases; unmatched junction nucleotides: 4. The V gene's germline CDR1 is SEHNR and CDR2 FQNEAQ (reference sequence). The length of the CDR3 is 13 residues. The CDR3: CASSNTGATEAFF. CDR3 coding DNA: TGTGCCAGCAGCAACACAGGGGCCACTGAAGCTTTCTTT. Full variable domain (missing parts from reference TRBV7-9 and TRBJ1-1): DTGVSQNPRHKITKRGQNVTFRCDPISEHNRLYWYRQTLGQGPEFLTYFQNEAQLEKSRLLSDRFSAERPKGSFSTLEIQRTEQGDSAMYLCASSNTGATEAFFGQGTRLTVV.